What follows describes a single T cell receptor (beta chain). This record comes from a study of identical twins. V was clipped by 6 bases and J by 1 base; unmatched bases: 7. The CDR3 is 18 amino acids. From germline, CDR1 is SNHLY and CDR2 FYNNEI. TCRdb recomputed calls from the 5' RACE reads with MiXCR, one row per CDR3 protein. The table records around 490,000 distinct CDR3 sequences, 15% of them present only once. This sample was also put to use in a study of yellow fever vaccine responses in identical twins. This second study says: Twins' vaccine T cell response reportedly seemed partly convergent, partly personalized.

The source material was CD4+ T cells sorted from blood. The chain employs TRBV2 and TRBJ2-1, with 15 nucleotides matching TRBD2. The TCR comes from a woman aged 18-30 years in good health. The CDR3 here is CASRTGTSGGYSYNEQFF. Written as DNA, the CDR3 is TGTGCCAGCAGAACAGGGACTAGCGGGGGGTATTCCTACAATGAGCAGTTCTTC.